These 2 T cell receptor beta chains were all obtained from the same sample, sequenced in a study of CXCR3-negative and CXCR3-positive naive CD8 T cells. With UMI labels, 5' RACE was used to prepare the TRB cDNA libraries. TCRdb reprocessed the 5' RACE reads and keeps a single row for each CDR3 protein, giving no DNA. The sample's table shows approximately 6,700 distinct CDR3 sequences. Sample: naive CXCR3- CD8+ T cells from blood. As to subset: CD45RO-CCR7+CD27+CD95- naive CD8+ T cells lacking CXCR3 (TNR3-). The receptors shown here come from a human donor in good health. Some clones in this sample may be carry-over from other donors' samples.

This clonotype registers medium-sized by frequency. The V and J genes are TRBV29-1 and TRBJ2-1. CDR1 and CDR2 from the germline V gene are SQVTM and ANQGSEA. The CDR3 is 11 amino acids. CDR3: CSVKSYNEQFF.

The genes are TRBV18 and TRBJ2-2; TCRdb gives TRBD1 as the D gene, but with no DNA this cannot be confirmed. Per germline, CDR1 KGHSH and CDR2 LQKENI. The CDR3 has 16 amino acids. CDR3 sequence reads: CASSPTGSARTGELFF. Supplemented by reference TRBV18 and TRBJ2-2, the full variable domain reads NAGVMQNPRHLVRRRGQEARLRCSPMKGHSHVYWYRQLPEEGLKFMVYLQKENIIDESGMPKERFSAEFPKEGPSILRIQQVVRGDSAAYFCASSPTGSARTGELFFGEGSRLTVL.